These T cell receptor beta chains were read from a single sample in a study of cytomegalovirus exposure and HLA in healthy donors. TCRdb's table, derived via immunoSEQ multiplex PCR, lists solely in-frame clones and lacks some. The sample's table shows about 140,000 clones. The source material was PBMCs. These receptors were obtained from a man between 40 and 49 years old in good health and CMV-seronegative. The CDR3 runs from the conserved cysteine through the conserved F or W. D genes are given only for firm matches.

TRBD1	TRBJ1-2	TRBV18	CASSQQGVDGYTF	TGTGCCAGCTCTCAACAGGGGGTAGATGGCTACACCTTC
-	TRBJ2-7	TRBV5-8	CASSLLRSSYEQYF	TGTGCCAGCAGCTTGCTACGGAGCTCCTACGAGCAGTACTTC
TRBD1	TRBJ1-1	TRBV4-3	CASSQVGVQGENTEAFF	TGCGCCAGCAGCCAAGTAGGGGTACAGGGGGAGAACACTGAAGCTTTCTTT
-	TRBJ2-5	TRBV4-3	CASSRSIKETQYF	TGCGCCAGCAGCCGGTCTATCAAAGAGACCCAGTACTTC
-	TRBJ2-1	TRBV6-1	CASSLTGNNEQFF	TGTGCCAGCAGTCTAACAGGGAACAATGAGCAGTTCTTC
-	TRBJ2-7	TRBV7-3	CASSLGSPSEQYF	TGTGCCAGCAGCTTAGGTTCTCCTAGCGAGCAGTACTTC
-	TRBJ2-7	TRBV7-3	CASSFSGRGYEQYF	TGTGCCAGCAGCTTCAGCGGCAGGGGCTACGAGCAGTACTTC
-	TRBJ1-6	TRBV7-6	CASSQMEGEGSPLHF	TGTGCCAGCAGCCAGATGGAGGGGGAGGGTTCACCCCTCCACTTT
-	TRBJ2-2	TRBV5-1	CASSWTSSAGELFF	TGCGCCAGCAGCTGGACTTCCTCGGCCGGGGAGCTGTTTTTT
-	TRBJ1-5	TRBV13	CASSQRGSNQPQHF	TGTGCCAGCAGCCAGAGGGGGAGCAATCAGCCCCAGCATTTT
TRBD1	TRBJ2-1	TRBV9	CASSVVSVGQGARNEQFF	TGTGCCAGCAGCGTAGTCTCAGTGGGACAGGGGGCTAGGAATGAGCAGTTCTTC
TRBD2	TRBJ2-5	TRBV7-8	CASSLTSGSGETQYF	TGTGCCAGCAGCTTGACTAGCGGGTCGGGAGAGACCCAGTACTTC
TRBD1	TRBJ1-4	TRBV2	CASSRTGATNEKLFF	TGTGCCAGCAGTAGGACAGGGGCAACTAATGAAAAACTGTTTTTT
TRBD1	TRBJ2-2	TRBV7-7	CASSRDRGFTGELFF	TGTGCCAGCAGCCGCGACAGGGGATTCACCGGGGAGCTGTTTTTT
-	TRBJ1-2	TRBV27	CASSLGPSYGYTF	TGTGCCAGCAGTTTAGGTCCTAGCTATGGCTACACCTTC